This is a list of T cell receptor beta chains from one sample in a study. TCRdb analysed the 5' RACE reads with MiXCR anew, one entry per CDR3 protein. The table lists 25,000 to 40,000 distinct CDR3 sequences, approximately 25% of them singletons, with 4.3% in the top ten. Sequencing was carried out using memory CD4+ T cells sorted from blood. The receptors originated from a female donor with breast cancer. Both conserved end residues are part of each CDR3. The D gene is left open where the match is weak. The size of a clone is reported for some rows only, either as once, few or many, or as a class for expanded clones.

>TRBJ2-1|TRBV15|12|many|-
TGTGCCACCAGCAACTCTTACAATGAGCAGTTCTTC
CATSNSYNEQFF
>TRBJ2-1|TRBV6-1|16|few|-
TGTGCCGCAGCGTATGGGCGGGGAAGCTCCTACAATGAGCAGTTCTTC
CAAAYGRGSSYNEQFF
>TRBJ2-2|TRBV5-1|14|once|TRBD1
TGCACCAGCGGACGGGACAGGGTTTCCGGGGAGCTGTTTTTT
CTSGRDRVSGELFF
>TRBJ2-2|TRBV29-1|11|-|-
TGCAGCGTTGTTATCACCGGGGAGCTGTTTTTT
CSVVITGELFF
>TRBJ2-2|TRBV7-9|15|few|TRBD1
TGTGCCAGCAGCTTTGGGACAGCCAACACCGGGGAGCTGTTTTTT
CASSFGTANTGELFF
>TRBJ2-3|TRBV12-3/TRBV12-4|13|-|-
TGTGCCAGCAGTTTATGGGTCCCAGATACGCAGTATTTT
CASSLWVPDTQYF
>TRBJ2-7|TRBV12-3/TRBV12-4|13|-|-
TGTGCCAGCAGTTTCCTGCTAGGTGGTGAGCAGTACTTC
CASSFLLGGEQYF
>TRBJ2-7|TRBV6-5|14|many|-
TGTGCCAGCAGTCCCTCGACCTATTTTTACGAGCAGTACTTC
CASSPSTYFYEQYF
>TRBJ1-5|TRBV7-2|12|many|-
TGTGCCAGCAGCCAATTCGGTCAGCCCCAGCATTTT
CASSQFGQPQHF
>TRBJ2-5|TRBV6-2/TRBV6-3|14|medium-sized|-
TGTGCCAGCCTGGACGTTCGGCTGCAAGAGACCCAGTACTTC
CASLDVRLQETQYF
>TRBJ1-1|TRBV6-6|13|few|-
TGTGCCAGCAGTGCACAAGGAAACACTGAAGCTTTCTTT
CASSAQGNTEAFF
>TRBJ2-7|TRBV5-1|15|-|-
TGCGCCAGCAGCTTGGCCTCCCCCAACTCCTACGGGCAGTACTTC
CASSLASPNSYGQYF
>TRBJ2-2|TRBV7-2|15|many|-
TGTGCCAGCAGCTTAGCCCGGGGAGGAACCGGGGAGCTGTTTTTT
CASSLARGGTGELFF
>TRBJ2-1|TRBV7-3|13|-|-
TGTGCCAGCAGCTTAATAAGGGGAAATGAGCAGTTCTTC
CASSLIRGNEQFF
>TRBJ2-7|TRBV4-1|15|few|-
TGCGCCAGCAGCCAAGTACTAGCACGGGGTGGCGAGCAGTACTTC
CASSQVLARGGEQYF
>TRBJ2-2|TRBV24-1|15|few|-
TGTGCCACCAGTGATCTTCGAGTAGTCACCGGGGAGCTGTTTTTT
CATSDLRVVTGELFF
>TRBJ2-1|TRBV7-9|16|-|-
TGTGCCAGCAGCTCTAGCCAGGGGTCGAGGTACAATGAGCAGTTCTTC
CASSSSQGSRYNEQFF
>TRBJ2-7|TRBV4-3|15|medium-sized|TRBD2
TGCGCCAGCAGCCAAGGGCTAGCGGCATCCTACGAGCAGTACTTC
CASSQGLAASYEQYF
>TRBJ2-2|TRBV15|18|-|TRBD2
TGTGCCACCAGCAGAGGGCGGGGACTAGCGGCTAACACCGGGGAGCTGTTTTTT
CATSRGRGLAANTGELFF
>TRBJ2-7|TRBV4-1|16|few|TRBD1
TGCGCCAGCAGCCATTTCGAGACAGGGGGCGGCCACGAGCAGTACTTC
CASSHFETGGGHEQYF
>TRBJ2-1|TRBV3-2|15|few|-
TGTGCCAGCAGCCACAGGGGCTGCCCCTACAATGAGCAGTTCTTC
CASSHRGCPYNEQFF
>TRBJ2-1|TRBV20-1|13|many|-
TGCAGTGCTAGACGCCGGGAGTACAATGAGCAGTTCTTC
CSARRREYNEQFF
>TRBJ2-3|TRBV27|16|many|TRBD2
TGTGCCAGCAGTTTCAGGCTGGGGGAGGGCGGGAATACGCAGTATTTT
CASSFRLGEGGNTQYF
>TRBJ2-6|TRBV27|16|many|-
TGTGCCAGCAGTTGGGGGGGGCCCTCTGGGGCCAACGTCCTGACTTTC
CASSWGGPSGANVLTF
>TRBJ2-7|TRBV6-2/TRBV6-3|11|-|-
TGTGCCAGCAGTCCGCATTTCGAGCAGTACTTC
CASSPHFEQYF
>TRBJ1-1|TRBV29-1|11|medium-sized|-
TGCAGCGTTGATGGGAACACTGAAGCTTTCTTT
CSVDGNTEAFF
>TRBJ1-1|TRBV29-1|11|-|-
TGCAGCGTTGAATGGAGCACTGAAGCTTTCTTT
CSVEWSTEAFF
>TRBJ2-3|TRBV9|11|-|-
TGTGCCAGCAGCGATGGGGGATCGCAGTATTTT
CASSDGGSQYF
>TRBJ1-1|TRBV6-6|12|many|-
TGTGCCAGCAGTTACGGCCCTGATGAAGCTTTCTTT
CASSYGPDEAFF
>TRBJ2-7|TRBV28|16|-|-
TGTGCCAGCAGTTCCCTCTGGGGGGAGGGGGGCCTGGAGCAGTACTTC
CASSSLWGEGGLEQYF
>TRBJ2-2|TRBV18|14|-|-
TGTGCCAGCTCACCAGGGGATAGCACCGGGGAGCTGTTTTTT
CASSPGDSTGELFF
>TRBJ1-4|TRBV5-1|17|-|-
TGCGCCAGCAGCGGCCGGACAAGCTCTGCAACTAATGAAAAACTGTTTTTT
CASSGRTSSATNEKLFF
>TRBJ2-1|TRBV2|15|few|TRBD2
TGTGCCAGCTCTGGGACTAGCGGGGCGGGCAATGAGCAGTTCTTC
CASSGTSGAGNEQFF
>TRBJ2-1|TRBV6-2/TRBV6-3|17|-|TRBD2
TGTGCCAGCAGTTATTGGCTAGCGGAGAGCTCCTACAATGAGCAGTTCTTC
CASSYWLAESSYNEQFF
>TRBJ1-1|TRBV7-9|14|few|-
TGTGCCAGCAGCTTGGGGGGGGGGCTCGCTGAAGCTTTCTTT
CASSLGGGLAEAFF
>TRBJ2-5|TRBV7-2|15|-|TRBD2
TGTGCCAGCACCCAAACTAGCGGGAGTAAGGAGACCCAGTACTTC
CASTQTSGSKETQYF
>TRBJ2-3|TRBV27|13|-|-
TGTGCCAGCAGCACAAGGGGAGCAGATACGCAGTATTTT
CASSTRGADTQYF
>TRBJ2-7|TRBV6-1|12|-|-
TGTGCCAGCAGAGGGGCTACCTACGAGCAGTACTTC
CASRGATYEQYF
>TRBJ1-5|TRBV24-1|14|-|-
TGTGCCACCAGTGAAGGTTATAGCAATCAGCCCCAGCATTTT
CATSEGYSNQPQHF
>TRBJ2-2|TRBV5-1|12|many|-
TGCGCCAGCAGCTATAACACCGGGGAGCTGTTTTTT
CASSYNTGELFF
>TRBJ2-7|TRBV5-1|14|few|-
TGCGCCAGCAGCCACGAAAACGTTCCTTACGAGCAGTACTTC
CASSHENVPYEQYF
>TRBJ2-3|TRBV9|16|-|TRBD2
TGTGCCAGCAGCGTAGTAGCGGGGGGGCCAAAGGATACGCAGTATTTT
CASSVVAGGPKDTQYF